The source of this T cell receptor beta chain is a study of cytomegalovirus exposure and HLA in healthy donors. The germline V gene has CDR1 MNHNS and CDR2 SASEGT. CDR3 length: 12 amino acids. The V and J ends lost 2 bases and 7 bases respectively, with 5 bases between them. Amplification used 60 Vbeta primers and 13 Jbeta primers. Data came from immunoSEQ multiplex PCR; TCRdb stores just in-frame clones and leaves some out. The data show 200,000 or so clones, 80% to 85% seen once. The source of this sequence is a woman younger than 30 in good health and CMV-seropositive. J is TRBJ1-4 and V is TRBV6-1; D remains ambiguous. The sequencing sample was made of PBMCs. Here the CDR3 reads CASSEPSEKLFF. The CDR3 DNA follows: TGTGCCAGCAGTGAACCGAGTGAAAAACTGTTTTTT.